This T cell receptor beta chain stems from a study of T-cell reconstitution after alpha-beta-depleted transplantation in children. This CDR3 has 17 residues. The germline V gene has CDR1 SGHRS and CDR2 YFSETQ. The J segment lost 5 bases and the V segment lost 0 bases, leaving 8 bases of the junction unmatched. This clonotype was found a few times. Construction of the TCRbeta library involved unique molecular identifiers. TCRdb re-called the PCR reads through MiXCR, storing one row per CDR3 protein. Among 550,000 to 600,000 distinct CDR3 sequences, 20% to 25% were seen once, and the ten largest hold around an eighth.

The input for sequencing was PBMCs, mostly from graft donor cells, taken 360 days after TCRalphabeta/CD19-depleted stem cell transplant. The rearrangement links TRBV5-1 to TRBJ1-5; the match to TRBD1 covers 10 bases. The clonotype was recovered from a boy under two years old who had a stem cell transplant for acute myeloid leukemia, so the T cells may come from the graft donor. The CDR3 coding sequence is TGCGCCAGCAGCTTGGTCCCCGGGACAGGGGACGATCAGCCCCAGCATTTT. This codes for CASSLVPGTGDDQPQHF.